A single sample is the source of the 6 T cell receptor beta chains below, sequenced in a study of CD8 T cells in Susac syndrome. Random hexamers were used to reverse transcribe an amount of about 0.5 to 1 ug RNA. TCRdb used MiXCR to reprocess the immunoSEQ multiplex PCR reads, holding one entry per CDR3 protein. The sample lists some 260,000 distinct CDR3 sequences; around 83% were seen once. Sequences were obtained from CD8+ T cells from PBMCs. All receptors derive from a human donor with multiple sclerosis.

The chain has TRBV29-1 and TRBJ1-1; D uncertain. From germline, CDR1 is SQVTM and CDR2 ANQGSEA. The V gene lost 4 bases and the J gene lost 0 bases, with 18 bases spanning the gap. The CDR3 is 16 residues long. The CDR3 sequence: CSVVLFQSNMNTEAFF. The CDR3 region has the DNA TGCAGCGTTGTATTGTTCCAGTCTAACATGAACACTGAAGCTTTCTTT.

The genes are TRBV6-5 and TRBJ2-5; 9 positions match TRBD1. V trimming: 5 bases; J trimming: 3 bases; junction bases outside the gene matches: 7. The CDR3 extends over 15 amino acids. CDR1 is MNHEY and CDR2 is SVGAGI in the germline V gene. In nucleotides, the CDR3 is TGTGCCAGCAGTAACCCCGGACAGGGGAAAGAGACCCAGTACTTC. As protein: CASSNPGQGKETQYF.

The chain recombines TRBV9 with TRBJ1-6, with TRBD1 matching over 7 bases. This CDR3 comprises 14 residues. Unmatched junction bases numbered 5, after V lost 2 bases and J lost 9 bases. CDR1 and CDR2 from the germline V gene are SGDLS and YYNGEE. CDR3 region: CASSVGQGGSPLHF. The CDR3 coding sequence is TGTGCCAGCAGCGTCGGCCAGGGGGGTTCACCCCTCCACTTT.

This clonotype was recorded only once. This rearrangement joins TRBV20-1 to TRBJ2-1, with TRBD2 matching over 11 bases. The CDR3 runs 14 residues. V lost 3 bases and J lost 8; bases outside the gene matches: 6. Looked up from germline, CDR1 is DFQATT and CDR2 is SNEGSKA (reference sequence). CDR3 amino acids: CSARKLAGVYEQFF. CDR3 sequence (DNA): TGCAGTGCTAGGAAACTAGCGGGAGTCTATGAGCAGTTCTTC.

The rearrangement links TRBV2 to TRBJ2-1, with 10 bases that match TRBD2. This CDR3 contains 15 residues. Germline CDR1 reads SNHLY; CDR2 reads FYNNEI. The junction had 7 bases not matched to a gene; V was cut back by 11 bases and J by 0 bases. CDR3 protein: CAGFSGRTSYNEQFF. DNA of the CDR3: TGTGCCGGCTTTAGCGGGAGGACCTCCTACAATGAGCAGTTCTTC.

The gene calls are TRBV5-4 and TRBJ1-1, with D tentatively TRBD1 (5 bases). Trimming stripped 4 bases from V and 6 bases from J, with 16 bases between. CDR3 length equals 14 residues. The V gene's germline CDR1 is SGHNT and CDR2 YYREEE (reference sequence). CDR3 sequence reads: CASSTTVKGPEAFF. As DNA, the CDR3 is TGTGCCAGCAGCACGACAGTGAAGGGTCCTGAAGCTTTCTTT. Combining the CDR3 with reference TRBV5-4 and TRBJ1-1 gives the whole variable domain ETGVTQSPTHLIKTRGQQVTLRCSSQSGHNTVSWYQQALGQGPQFIFQYYREEENGRGNFPPRFSGLQFPNYSSELNVNALELDDSALYLCASSTTVKGPEAFFGQGTRLTVV.